A single sample is the source of the 21 T cell receptor beta chains below, sequenced in a study of control samples from healthy donors and cancer patients. Method: immunoSEQ multiplex PCR; TCRdb's copy keeps in-frame clones and lacks some. This sample has over 150,000 clones, with approximately 96% found just once. Source material: blood. All receptors come from a man in his forties or fifties in good health.

This clone was found a few times. The rearrangement links TRBV28 to TRBJ1-2; D unclear. V gave up 8 bases and J gave up 0 bases, with 10 bases separating them. This CDR3 is built from 13 residues. Germline-derived CDR1 and CDR2 are MDHEN and SYDVKM. In nucleotides, the CDR3 is TGTGCCAGCGCCGGGCCGACTAACTATGGCTACACCTTC. Its protein is CASAGPTNYGYTF.

The chain couples TRBV11-2 to TRBJ2-1, with D uncertain. V lost 1 base to trimming and J lost 2 bases, with 12 bases between them. Germline V gene data show CDR1 as SGHAT and CDR2 as FQNNGV. The CDR3 totals 16 residues. This CDR3 reads CASSLGFGHPYNEQFF. CDR3 in DNA: TGTGCCAGCAGCTTAGGATTCGGGCATCCCTACAATGAGCAGTTCTTC.

The V and J genes are TRBV18 and TRBJ2-3; TRBD2 matches 12 bases. Germline CDR1 and CDR2: KGHSH and LQKENI. Trimming removed 2 bases from V and 5 bases from J; junction bases left unmatched: 8. The CDR3 has 17 residues. The CDR3 DNA is TGTGCCAGCTCACCAGTCCTAGCGGGGGGGCCAGGAGATACGCAGTATTTT. Amino acids: CASSPVLAGGPGDTQYF.

The J gene is TRBJ1-3, the V gene TRBV5-4, with 9 bases aligning to TRBD1. V shed 4 bases and J 2 bases; nucleotides not matched to a gene: 10. The CDR3 is made up of 17 amino acids. Germline lookup yields CDR1 SGHNT and CDR2 YYREEE (reference sequence). CDR3 DNA sequence: TGTGCCAGCAGCCCCGGGACAGGGTTGATCGCTGGAAACACCATATATTTT. Amino acid sequence: CASSPGTGLIAGNTIYF.

The chain has TRBV19 and TRBJ1-1, with a possible D match to TRBD1 (5 bases). Deletions cut 7 bases from V and 5 bases from J, with 14 bases between. Germline V lookup: CDR1 LNHDA, CDR2 SQIVND (reference sequence). The CDR3 covers 13 residues. The CDR3 DNA reads TGTGCCAGTACCCAGCGGGGCGATACTGAAGCTTTCTTT. Its protein product is CASTQRGDTEAFF.

CDR3 in DNA: TGTGCCAGCAGTTTAGGGGGGACCCAACAGCCCCAGCATTTT. Translating it yields CASSLGGTQQPQHF. The rearrangement uses TRBV27 and TRBJ1-5, with a possible D match to TRBD1 (5 bases). The CDR3 sequence is 14 residues long. The V end lost 2 bases, the J end lost 7 bases, and 12 bases lay between the germline ends. Germline values: CDR1 MNHEY, CDR2 SMNVEV (reference sequence).

The chain employs TRBV18 and TRBJ1-1, with a possible D match to TRBD1 (6 bases). Trimming took 6 bases from V and 3 from J, leaving 11 bases between them. Germline V lookup: CDR1 KGHSH, CDR2 LQKENI. The CDR3 is 13 amino acids. The CDR3 here is CASSRQVDTEAFF. The CDR3 coding sequence is TGTGCCAGCTCCCGACAGGTTGACACTGAAGCTTTCTTT.

The chain uses TRBV21-1 and TRBJ1-6; TRBD1, the table's D call, was not compared with the DNA. TRBV21-1 is a pseudogene locus. The CDR3 runs to 17 residues. The CDR3 reads CASSKVPWTGPNSPLHF. CDR3 DNA sequence: TGTGCCAGCAGCAAAGTCCCATGGACAGGACCAAATTCACCCCTCCACTTT.

This clone was recorded a few times. The CDR3 loop is CASSYGQGGNYGYTF. The CDR3 DNA reads as TGTGCCAGCAGTTACGGACAGGGGGGTAACTATGGCTACACCTTC. The rearrangement joins TRBV6-5 to TRBJ1-2; TRBD1 matches 10 bases. There are 15 residues in the CDR3. Germline V lookup: CDR1 MNHEY, CDR2 SVGAGI. V lost 2 bases, J lost 1 base, and 1 base stayed unmatched.

This clone showed up just once. The chain recombines TRBV7-2 with TRBJ1-5, with a weak D call TRBD1 (5 bases). Germline lookup yields CDR1 SGHTA and CDR2 FQGNSA. The CDR3 is made up of 15 amino acids. V lost 4 bases, J lost 0 bases, and 10 bases lay in between. The CDR3 nucleotides are TGTGCCAGCAGCTCGGGACCAGGTAGCAATCAGCCCCAGCATTTT. It encodes CASSSGPGSNQPQHF. The complete variable domain, with remaining parts taken from reference TRBV7-2 and TRBJ1-5, reads GAGVSQSPSNKVTEKGKDVELRCDPISGHTALYWYRQSLGQGLEFLIYFQGNSAPDKSGLPSDRFSAERTGGSVSTLTIQRTQQEDSAVYLCASSSGPGSNQPQHFGDGTRLSIL.

The chain employs TRBV7-2 and TRBJ2-1; D is possibly TRBD1 or TRBD2 (5 bases each). The CDR3 is 13 amino acids. The V and J ends lost 6 bases and 9 bases respectively, with 15 bases between them. Germline CDR1 is SGHTA and CDR2 is FQGNSA. CDR3 nucleotides: TGTGCCAGCAGTTCAAACGGGGCAACTGAGCAGTTCTTC. It codes for CASSSNGATEQFF.

V gene TRBV11-2 combines with J gene TRBJ2-1, with 9 bases fitting TRBD1. The CDR3 is made up of 14 amino acids. Germline V gives CDR1 SGHAT, CDR2 FQNNGV. With V trimmed by 5 bases and J by 8 bases, 7 bases remained unmatched. The CDR3 DNA sequence: TGTGCCAGCAGCCCGGGGACAGGGACCCATGAGCAGTTCTTC. Protein sequence: CASSPGTGTHEQFF.

The J gene is TRBJ2-7, the V gene TRBV7-2, with a weak D call TRBD1 (6 bases). The V gene lost 3 bases and the J gene lost 3 bases, with 15 bases spanning the gap. The CDR3 extends over 15 amino acids. Per germline, CDR1 SGHTA and CDR2 FQGNSA. The CDR3 coding sequence is TGTGCCAGCAGCTTCAGGGGTCGAGCATTCTACGAGCAGTACTTC. This encodes CASSFRGRAFYEQYF. Variable domain in full (rest from reference TRBV7-2 and TRBJ2-7): GAGVSQSPSNKVTEKGKDVELRCDPISGHTALYWYRQSLGQGLEFLIYFQGNSAPDKSGLPSDRFSAERTGGSVSTLTIQRTQQEDSAVYLCASSFRGRAFYEQYFGPGTRLTVT.

J is TRBJ2-4 and V is TRBV12-3 or TRBV12-4; 7 nucleotides line up with TRBD1. V was pared by 8 bases and J by 9 bases, with 10 bases of the junction left unmatched. This CDR3 comprises 13 residues. This CDR3 reads CASGSTGSGIQYF. The CDR3 nucleotides are TGTGCCAGCGGATCGACAGGGTCGGGCATTCAGTACTTC.

Comment on this clone: The germline gene is not matched at one end of the junction; a read error may be the cause. The rearrangement joins TRBV30 to TRBJ1-2, with D perhaps matching TRBD1 (5 bases). The V gene's germline CDR1 is GTSNPN and CDR2 SVGIG (reference sequence). The CDR3 totals 14 residues. The CDR3 is CAWSKGVGSLGYTF. The CDR3 nucleotides are TGTGCCTGGAGTAAAGGGGTGGGCAGCCTTGGCTACACCTTT.

The chain couples TRBV30 to TRBJ1-6; D not certain. Per the germline V gene, CDR1 is GTSNPN and CDR2 is SVGIG (reference sequence). The CDR3 runs 14 residues. The V gene lost 2 bases and the J gene lost 7 bases, with 12 bases spanning the gap. CDR3 sequence: CAWSSIAGNSPLHF. CDR3 nucleotides: TGTGCCTGGAGTTCGATAGCCGGGAATTCACCCCTCCACTTT.

The V and J genes are TRBV7-9 and TRBJ2-3, with TRBD1 matching 7 bases. Looked up from germline, CDR1 is SEHNR and CDR2 is FQNEAQ (reference sequence). The trim removed 3 bases at V and 0 bases at J, leaving 3 bases unmatched. The CDR3 runs 15 residues. The CDR3 bases are TGTGCCAGCAGCTTGGGGACAGTGAGCACAGATACGCAGTATTTT. This translates into CASSLGTVSTDTQYF.

The rearrangement joins TRBV2 to TRBJ2-5; possible D gene TRBD1, 7 bases. Germline V gene lookup returns CDR1 SNHLY and CDR2 FYNNEI. The length of the CDR3 is 14 residues. Trimming took 6 bases from V and 6 from J, leaving 17 bases between them. CDR3 DNA: TGTGCCAGCAGGGGGGGACAGTCCGGAAAGACCCAGTACTTC. Protein: CASRGGQSGKTQYF.

The V gene is TRBV30, the J gene TRBJ1-1; D remains ambiguous. The length of the CDR3 is 12 residues. The ends were cut back, 5 bases at V and 0 bases at J, with 7 bases in the middle. From germline, CDR1 is GTSNPN and CDR2 SVGIG (reference sequence). CDR3 DNA sequence: TGTGCCTGGGGACTCGTGAACACTGAAGCTTTCTTT. This codes for CAWGLVNTEAFF. The full variable domain, rest sourced from reference TRBV30 and TRBJ1-1, is SQTIHQWPATLVQPVGSPLSLECTVEGTSNPNLYWYRQAAGRGLQLLFYSVGIGQISSEVPQNLSASRPQDRQFILSSKKLLLSDSGFYLCAWGLVNTEAFFGQGTRLTVV.

This chain uses TRBV3-1 (or the pseudogene TRBV3-2) with TRBJ2-5, with TRBD1 identical over 10 bases. The V segment lost 1 base and the J segment 0 bases; nucleotides outside the gene matches: 2. CDR1 is LGHDT, CDR2 YNNKEL, per germline (reference sequence). CDR3 size: 16 residues. The CDR3, as DNA: TGTGCCAGCAGCCAAGGGGGACAGGGGTACCAAGAGACCCAGTACTTC. This translates into CASSQGGQGYQETQYF.

The chain joins TRBV6-2 or TRBV6-3 to TRBJ2-7; no clear D. This CDR3 is built from 13 residues. With 4 bases removed from V and 0 bases from J, the gap between germline ends came to 7 bases. Germline loops: CDR1 MNHEY, CDR2 SVGEGT. CDR3 DNA sequence: TGTGCCAGCAGTTCGCTGACCTCCTACGAGCAGTACTTC. Translating it yields CASSSLTSYEQYF.